This TCR beta chain was sequenced during a study of T-cell reconstitution after alpha-beta-depleted transplantation in children. Germline assignment: CDR1 LGHNA and CDR2 YNFKEQ. V gave up 2 bases and J gave up 2 bases, with 16 bases separating them. The CDR3 is 16 amino acids. Unique molecular identifiers were used in preparing the TCRbeta library. Each CDR3 protein is one row after TCRdb ran MiXCR on the PCR reads. The repertoire has fewer than 750,000 distinct CDR3 sequences, 25% to 30% of them found once; the top ten carry 36%. The starting material was PBMCs, obtained before TCRalphabeta/CD19-depleted stem cell transplant. The chain uses TRBV4-2 and TRBJ2-7; D perhaps matches TRBD2 (6 bases). The origin of this receptor is a boy younger than two with Wiskott-Aldrich syndrome, due to receive a stem cell transplant. The CDR3 sequence: CASSQLSAEGAYEQYF. As DNA, the CDR3 is TGTGCCAGCAGCCAATTGTCAGCGGAGGGAGCCTACGAGCAGTACTTC.